The 21 T cell receptor beta chains listed next were all sequenced from one sample in a study of control samples from healthy donors and cancer patients. Some clones are missing from TCRdb's copy, which holds only in-frame ones; the method was immunoSEQ multiplex PCR. The sample has about 50,000 clones; almost 96% are singletons. Sequencing was carried out using blood. These TCRs come from a woman in her twenties or thirties in good health.

The chain uses TRBV27 and TRBJ1-1, with D possibly matching TRBD1 (6 bases). CDR1 MNHEY and CDR2 SMNVEV come from the germline V gene (reference sequence). Trimming shortened V by 6 bases and J by 7 bases, and 18 bases separated the two germline ends. The CDR3 has 14 amino acids. The CDR3 loop is CASRSLPGAGEAFF. The CDR3 DNA follows: TGTGCCAGCAGATCACTTCCAGGGGCTGGTGAAGCTTTCTTT.

This chain uses TRBV24-1 with TRBJ2-2; D tentatively fits TRBD1 or TRBD2 (5 bases each). This CDR3 has 14 amino acids. Trimming shortened V by 9 bases and J by 3 bases, and 13 bases separated the two germline ends. Germline-derived CDR1 and CDR2 are KGHDR and SFDVKD. The CDR3 sequence is CATGTPMDTGELFF. CDR3 in DNA: TGTGCCACCGGGACCCCCATGGACACCGGGGAGCTGTTTTTT.

The V and J genes are TRBV2 and TRBJ2-1; perhaps TRBD2 as D (6 bases). CDR1 SNHLY and CDR2 FYNNEI come from the germline V gene. Deletions cut 6 bases from V and 4 bases from J, with 16 bases between. The CDR3 consists of 15 residues. CDR3 region: CASSETRGLYNEQFF. DNA for the CDR3: TGTGCCAGCAGCGAGACTAGAGGACTATACAATGAGCAGTTCTTC.

The J gene is TRBJ1-2, the V gene TRBV3-1 (or the pseudogene TRBV3-2); tentatively, D is TRBD1 (6 bases). The CDR3 length is 14 residues. Germline CDR1 is LGHDT and CDR2 is YNNKEL (reference sequence). Deletions cut 0 bases from V and 8 bases from J, with 13 bases between. The CDR3 region is CASSQDRTGRGYTF. The DNA of the CDR3 is TGTGCCAGCAGCCAAGATAGAACAGGGAGGGGCTACACCTTC.

This chain uses TRBV5-6 with TRBJ1-1; 9 bases map to TRBD1. Per the germline V gene, CDR1 is SGHDT and CDR2 is YYEEEE. V lost 7 bases to trimming and J lost 2 bases; unmatched junction nucleotides: 9. This CDR3 is built from 15 residues. The CDR3 reads CASANRGLGNTEAFF. CDR3 DNA: TGTGCCAGCGCGAACAGGGGGCTGGGAAACACTGAAGCTTTCTTT. Drawing the rest from reference TRBV5-6 and TRBJ1-1, the complete variable domain is DAGVTQSPTHLIKTRGQQVTLRCSPKSGHDTVSWYQQALGQGPQFIFQYYEEEERQRGNFPDRFSGHQFPNYSSELNVNALLLGDSALYLCASANRGLGNTEAFFGQGTRLTVV.

The chain links TRBV28 to TRBJ2-1; 7 bases map to TRBD1. CDR1 and CDR2 (germline): MDHEN, SYDVKM. Trimming cost V 4 bases and J 2 bases; bases outside gene matches: 8. This CDR3 contains 16 residues. The CDR3: CASSSIGGTAYNEQFF. In DNA form, the CDR3 reads TGTGCCAGCAGTTCCATAGGGGGCACGGCCTACAATGAGCAGTTCTTC.

This sequence joins TRBV7-2 and TRBJ2-3; 10 bases align to TRBD2. There are 15 residues in the CDR3. V lost 6 bases and J lost 3; bases outside the gene matches: 6. Looked up from germline, CDR1 is SGHTA and CDR2 is FQGNSA. The DNA for the CDR3 is TGTGCCAGCAGTCAGCGGGAGGGTGGGACAGATACGCAGTATTTT. As protein: CASSQREGGTDTQYF. Drawing the rest from reference TRBV7-2 and TRBJ2-3, the complete variable domain is GAGVSQSPSNKVTEKGKDVELRCDPISGHTALYWYRQSLGQGLEFLIYFQGNSAPDKSGLPSDRFSAERTGGSVSTLTIQRTQQEDSAVYLCASSQREGGTDTQYFGPGTRLTVL.

The chain couples TRBV6-5 to TRBJ2-1, with TRBD2 identical over 10 bases. J lost 6 bases, V lost 8 bases, and 4 bases had no gene match. Germline loops: CDR1 MNHEY, CDR2 SVGAGI. The length of the CDR3 is 13 residues. In nucleotides, the CDR3 is TGTGCCAGCCGGCCTAGCGGGAGCAATGAGCAGTTCTTC. Translated, it gives CASRPSGSNEQFF.

The DNA of the CDR3 is TGTGCCTGGAGTGTACGGCACGAGCAGTACTTC. Protein: CAWSVRHEQYF. The J gene is TRBJ2-7, the V gene TRBV30; D is ambiguous. Between the trimmed V and J ends, which lost 0 bases and 5 bases, there was a span of 5 bases. This CDR3 comprises 11 residues. CDR1 and CDR2 from the germline V gene are GTSNPN and SVGIG (reference sequence).

V gene TRBV5-1 combines with J gene TRBJ2-1, with D possibly being TRBD2 (6 bases). V was cut by 5 bases and J by 0 bases, with 12 bases left in between. Germline V gives CDR1 SGHRS, CDR2 YFSETQ. This CDR3 region has 15 residues. The CDR3 sequence: CASRGGDNSYNEQFF. The DNA of the CDR3 is TGCGCCAGCAGGGGGGGTGATAACTCCTACAATGAGCAGTTCTTC.

The genes are TRBV24-1 and TRBJ2-7; the match to TRBD2 covers 14 bases. The length of the CDR3 is 16 residues. J gave up 6 bases and V 3 bases, and 6 bases lay outside the gene matches. Germline V CDR1 and CDR2: KGHDR, SFDVKD. The CDR3 DNA is TGTGCCACCAGTGATGGGACTAGCGGGAGTCGAGGCGAGCAGTACTTC. Amino acids: CATSDGTSGSRGEQYF.

This clone was found once. This chain uses TRBV24-1 with TRBJ1-5, with a weak D call TRBD1 (6 bases). In germline, CDR1 is KGHDR, CDR2 SFDVKD. The CDR3 is 14 amino acids. Trimming left V 5 bases short and J 2 bases short, with 9 bases between. CDR3 nucleotides: TGTGCCACCAGTGGCAGGGGTGGCAATCAGCCCCAGCATTTT. Encoded protein: CATSGRGGNQPQHF.

This clone was recorded only once. An end of the junction does not agree with germline; a read error may underlie this. V usage is TRBV5-1 and J usage is TRBJ2-4, with D possibly matching TRBD2 (5 bases). From germline, CDR1 is SGHRS and CDR2 YFSETQ. This CDR3 region has 12 residues. The CDR3 spells CASSLGEGGQSF. CDR3 sequence (DNA): TGCGCCAGCAGCTTGGGAGAAGGCGGGCAGAGCTTC. Looking up the rest from reference TRBV5-1 and TRBJ2-4 gives the full variable domain: KAGVTQTPRYLIKTRGQQVTLSCSPISGHRSVSWYQQTPGQGLQFLFEYFSETQRNKGNFPGRFSGRQFSNSRSEMNVSTLELGDSALYLCASSLGEGGQSFGAGTRLSVL.

V is TRBV20-1 and J is TRBJ2-1; D may be TRBD1 or TRBD2 (6 bases each). The CDR3 sequence is 14 residues long. V lost 3 bases and J lost 4, with 13 bases in between. Germline lookup yields CDR1 DFQATT and CDR2 SNEGSKA (reference sequence). In DNA form, the CDR3 reads TGCAGTGCTAGTGGGGGGCGGGTTTACAATGAGCAGTTCTTC. Its translation: CSASGGRVYNEQFF.

This clone showed up just once. This rearrangement joins TRBV3-1 (or the pseudogene TRBV3-2) to TRBJ1-2; the match to TRBD1 covers 11 bases. The CDR3 runs 17 residues. The trim removed 0 bases at V and 7 bases at J, leaving 10 bases unmatched. Germline V CDR1 and CDR2: LGHDT, YNNKEL (reference sequence). In nucleotides, the CDR3 is TGTGCCAGCAGCCAAGAGGGCTTCCCGGACAGGGGGCTTGGCTACACCTTC. It encodes CASSQEGFPDRGLGYTF.

This clone has a handful of counts. This rearrangement joins TRBV2 to TRBJ1-2, with D unresolved. Germline lookup yields CDR1 SNHLY and CDR2 FYNNEI. The CDR3 totals 14 residues. Trimming took 5 bases from V and 2 from J, leaving 12 bases between them. CDR3: CASSSSQVNYGYTF. CDR3 coding DNA: TGTGCCAGCAGTTCTTCCCAGGTGAACTATGGCTACACCTTC.

V usage is TRBV18 and J usage is TRBJ2-1; the D is unclear. The CDR3 totals 12 residues. Germline assignment: CDR1 KGHSH and CDR2 LQKENI. V lost 6 bases, J lost 7 bases, and 10 bases lay in between. As DNA, the CDR3 is TGTGCCAGCTCCCCCCCGGCGAATGAGCAGTTCTTC. Protein product: CASSPPANEQFF.

J is TRBJ2-4 and V is TRBV6-4; D is perhaps TRBD1 (6 bases). Germline V gene sequence: CDR1 MRHNA, CDR2 SNTAGT. The V end lost 4 bases, the J end lost 1 base, and 14 bases lay between the germline ends. CDR3 size: 16 residues. CDR3 nucleotide sequence: TGTGCCAGCAGTGGTAACAGGGTAGGGGCCAAAAACATTCAGTACTTC. Protein: CASSGNRVGAKNIQYF.

CDR3 sequence (DNA): TGTGCCAGCAGTGAAGTTGTCGTGCTGAGGGCTGAAGCTTTCTTT. Protein sequence: CASSEVVVLRAEAFF. The chain joins TRBV2 to TRBJ1-1, with D unclear. Germline V CDR1 and CDR2: SNHLY, FYNNEI. V gave up 1 base and J gave up 6 bases, with 15 bases separating them. CDR3 length equals 15 residues. The full variable domain, its missing parts supplied by reference TRBV2 and TRBJ1-1, is EPEVTQTPSHQVTQMGQEVILRCVPISNHLYFYWYRQILGQKVEFLVSFYNNEISEKSEIFDDQFSVERPDGSNFTLKIRSTKLEDSAMYFCASSEVVVLRAEAFFGQGTRLTVV.

The CDR3 DNA sequence: TGTGCCAGCAGCTCCGACAGAAGCACAGATACGCAGTATTTT. Encoded protein: CASSSDRSTDTQYF. This chain links TRBV14 with TRBJ2-3, with D perhaps matching TRBD1 (5 bases). Germline V gene sequence: CDR1 SGHDN, CDR2 FVKESK. V was cut by 5 bases and J by 0 bases, with 9 bases left in between. CDR3 length: 14 amino acids.

The J gene is TRBJ1-6, the V gene TRBV5-6; TRBD1 matches at 7 bases. V shed 4 bases and J 8 bases; nucleotides not matched to a gene: 3. Germline assignment: CDR1 SGHDT and CDR2 YYEEEE. The CDR3 length is 13 residues. In DNA form, the CDR3 reads TGTGCCAGCAGCCGACAGGGATATTCACCCCTCCACTTT. The encoded protein is CASSRQGYSPLHF.